This TCR beta chain was sequenced for a study of T cells in Graves' hyperthyroidism and ophthalmopathy. Amplification of TCR beta CDR3 regions was performed using RNA transcripts as template. RT-PCR in the first round (using the HTBI primer set) targeted the TCR CDR3. TCRdb passed the multiplex PCR reads through MiXCR, listing each CDR3 protein once. The repertoire holds 450,000 to 650,000 distinct CDR3 sequences, with under 25% as singletons. A remark on this clonotype: Its antigen is undetermined.

Regarding the study as a whole: Blood also showed most of the thyroid clonotypes that were expanded above 0.001.

V was cut by 3 bases and J by 8 bases, with 19 bases left in between. CDR3 length equals 15 residues. CDR1 and CDR2 from the germline V gene are KGHSH and LQKENI. This clonotype originated in a man younger than 35 with Graves' hyperthyroidism. Sequenced sample: blood. The chain recombines TRBV18 with TRBJ1-2; D not certain. The CDR3 loop reads CASSPQLREGKGYTF. For the CDR3, the DNA is TGTGCCAGCTCACCCCAGCTCCGGGAAGGAAAAGGCTACACCTTC. Full variable domain (missing parts from reference TRBV18 and TRBJ1-2): NAGVMQNPRHLVRRRGQEARLRCSPMKGHSHVYWYRQLPEEGLKFMVYLQKENIIDESGMPKERFSAEFPKEGPSILRIQQVVRGDSAAYFCASSPQLREGKGYTFGSGTRLTVV.